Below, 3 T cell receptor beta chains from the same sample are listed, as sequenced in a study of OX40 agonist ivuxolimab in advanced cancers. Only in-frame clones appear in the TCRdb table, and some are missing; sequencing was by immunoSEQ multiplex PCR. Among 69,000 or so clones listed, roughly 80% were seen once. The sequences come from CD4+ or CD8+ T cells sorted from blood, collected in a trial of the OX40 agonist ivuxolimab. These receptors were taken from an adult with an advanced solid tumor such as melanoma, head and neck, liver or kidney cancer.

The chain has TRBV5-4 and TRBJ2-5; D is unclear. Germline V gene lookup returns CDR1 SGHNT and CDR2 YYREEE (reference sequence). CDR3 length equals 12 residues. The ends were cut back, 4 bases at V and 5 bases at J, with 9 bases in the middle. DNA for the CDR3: TGTGCCAGCAGCACATATTGGGAGACCCAGTACTTC. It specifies CASSTYWETQYF.

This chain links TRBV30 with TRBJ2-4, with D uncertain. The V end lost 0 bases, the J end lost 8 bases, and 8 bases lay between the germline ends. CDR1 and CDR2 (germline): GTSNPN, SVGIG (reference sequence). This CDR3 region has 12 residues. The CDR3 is CAWSVRLDIQYF. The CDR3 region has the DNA TGTGCCTGGAGTGTACGGCTTGACATTCAGTACTTC.

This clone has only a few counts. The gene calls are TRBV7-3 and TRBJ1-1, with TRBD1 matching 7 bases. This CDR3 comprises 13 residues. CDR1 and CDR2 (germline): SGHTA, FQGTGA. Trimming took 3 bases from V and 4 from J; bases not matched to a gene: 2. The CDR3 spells CASSFRQGTEAFF. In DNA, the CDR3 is TGTGCCAGCAGCTTCAGACAGGGCACTGAAGCTTTCTTT.